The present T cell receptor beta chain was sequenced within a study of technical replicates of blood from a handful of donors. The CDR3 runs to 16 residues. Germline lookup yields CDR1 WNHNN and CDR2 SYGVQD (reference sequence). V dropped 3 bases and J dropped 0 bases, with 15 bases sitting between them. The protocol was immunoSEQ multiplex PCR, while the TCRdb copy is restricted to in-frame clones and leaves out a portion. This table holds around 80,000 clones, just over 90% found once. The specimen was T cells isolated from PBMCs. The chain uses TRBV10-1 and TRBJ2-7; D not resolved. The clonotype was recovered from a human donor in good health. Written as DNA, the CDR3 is TGCGCCAGCAGTGATTCCGCGACACCGCGCTCCTACGAGCAGTACTTC. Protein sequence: CASSDSATPRSYEQYF.